Listed here are 18 T cell receptor beta chains from one sample, sequenced in a study of beta chain features in type 1 diabetes. Findings and limits, study-wide: Type 1 diabetes patients had moderately but significantly shorter TCRB CDR3s in all four CD4+ subsets.

Antigen specificity for these receptors is unknown. cDNA synthesis used the whole RNA isolate, giving expressed TCRB sequences. The repertoire was sequenced with immunoSEQ multiplex PCR; TCRdb's copy has only in-frame clones and lacks some. The sample contains tens of thousands of clones, nearly 50% of which appear only once. The sequenced sample was central memory CD4+ T cells from blood. The receptors here all came from a man younger than 40 with type 1 diabetes.

The V call is TRBV7-2, the J call TRBJ2-1; 10 bases are shared with TRBD2. Germline CDR1 is SGHTA and CDR2 is FQGNSA. V was pared by 1 base and J by 6 bases, with 6 bases of the junction left unmatched. CDR3 length: 16 residues. CDR3 sequence: CASSLGGTSVPNEQFF. The CDR3 nucleotides are TGTGCCAGCAGCTTAGGGGGGACTAGCGTCCCCAATGAGCAGTTCTTC.

This clone was seen only a few times. The chain recombines TRBV30 with TRBJ1-5, with D possibly TRBD1 on 5 matching bases. Trimming stripped 0 bases from V and 4 bases from J, with 7 bases between. The CDR3 is 13 residues long. Germline V lookup: CDR1 GTSNPN, CDR2 SVGIG (reference sequence). As DNA, the CDR3 is TGTGCCTGGAGTGTACAGGAGAATCAGCCCCAGCATTTT. Its translation: CAWSVQENQPQHF. Using reference TRBV30 and TRBJ1-5 for the parts outside the CDR3, the full variable domain is SQTIHQWPATLVQPVGSPLSLECTVEGTSNPNLYWYRQAAGRGLQLLFYSVGIGQISSEVPQNLSASRPQDRQFILSSKKLLLSDSGFYLCAWSVQENQPQHFGDGTRLSIL.

The chain links TRBV30 to TRBJ2-3; the match to TRBD2 covers 11 bases. CDR3 length equals 16 residues. Germline values: CDR1 GTSNPN, CDR2 SVGIG (reference sequence). The J segment lost 1 base and the V segment lost 2 bases, leaving 5 bases of the junction unmatched. The CDR3 reads CAWSRVSGGGTDTQYF. The CDR3 DNA is TGTGCCTGGAGTAGGGTTAGCGGGGGGGGCACAGATACGCAGTATTTT.

This chain links TRBV9 with TRBJ2-3; maybe TRBD2 (5 bases). Germline V CDR1 and CDR2: SGDLS, YYNGEE. The V and J ends lost 0 bases and 5 bases respectively, with 13 bases between them. The CDR3 length is 15 residues. The CDR3 DNA sequence: TGTGCCAGCAGCGTAGTTGCGGGCCGGGGAGATACGCAGTATTTT. This gives the protein CASSVVAGRGDTQYF.

Only a few counts were recorded for this clone. J is TRBJ1-1 and V is TRBV29-1, with D possibly being TRBD1 (6 bases). Trimming took 4 bases from V and 10 from J, leaving 13 bases between them. This CDR3 spans 11 amino acids. Germline V lookup: CDR1 SQVTM, CDR2 ANQGSEA. The DNA for the CDR3 is TGCAGCGTTGCGGCGGGGGCGAGAGCTTTCTTT. Translated, it gives CSVAAGARAFF.

V is TRBV10-3 and J is TRBJ2-1, with 7 bases lining up with TRBD2. Losses at the gene ends were 6 bases for V and 0 bases for J; bases not matched to a gene: 5. The CDR3 loop spans 15 amino acids. Germline assignment: CDR1 ENHRY and CDR2 SYGVKD. Here the CDR3 DNA reads TGTGCCATCAGGGGGGGGGAAAACTCCTACAATGAGCAGTTCTTC. Its protein is CAIRGGENSYNEQFF.

The genes are TRBV27 and TRBJ2-2; possible D gene TRBD2, 6 bases. This CDR3 comprises 15 residues. V dropped 2 bases and J dropped 1 base, with 8 bases sitting between them. Per germline, CDR1 MNHEY and CDR2 SMNVEV (reference sequence). The CDR3 DNA sequence: TGTGCCAGCAGTTTAGCGGGGCTGAACACCGGGGAGCTGTTTTTT. Protein sequence: CASSLAGLNTGELFF.

The chain joins TRBV10-3 to TRBJ1-2, with D perhaps TRBD1 (5 bases). The germline V and J ends were trimmed by 2 bases and 6 bases, with 16 bases remaining between them. The CDR3 runs 15 residues. Germline CDR1 reads ENHRY; CDR2 reads SYGVKD. The CDR3 sequence is CAISEAGGERHGYTF. CDR3 coding DNA: TGTGCCATCAGTGAGGCGGGGGGTGAGAGGCATGGCTACACCTTC.

This clone was counted a few times. CDR3 nucleotides: TGTGCCAGCAGTATACGACTAGCGGGAGCGGGAGAGCAGTACTTC. Translated, it gives CASSIRLAGAGEQYF. The genes are TRBV27 and TRBJ2-7, with TRBD2 matching over 12 bases. V lost 5 bases to trimming and J lost 7 bases; unmatched junction nucleotides: 9. CDR3 length: 15 residues. CDR1 and CDR2 (germline): MNHEY, SMNVEV (reference sequence).

This clone was counted once. The chain joins TRBV5-1 to TRBJ1-2; 8 nucleotides match TRBD1. V trimming: 2 bases; J trimming: 8 bases; junction bases outside the gene matches: 11. The CDR3 loop spans 15 amino acids. Per the germline V gene, CDR1 is SGHRS and CDR2 is YFSETQ. Here the CDR3 reads CASSFAQGAVSGYTF. DNA for the CDR3: TGCGCCAGCAGCTTCGCCCAGGGGGCCGTAAGCGGCTACACCTTC. The full variable domain, in which reference TRBV5-1 and TRBJ1-2 provide the parts outside the CDR3, is KAGVTQTPRYLIKTRGQQVTLSCSPISGHRSVSWYQQTPGQGLQFLFEYFSETQRNKGNFPGRFSGRQFSNSRSEMNVSTLELGDSALYLCASSFAQGAVSGYTFGSGTRLTVV.

CDR3 residues: CASSWPGTDTQYF. In DNA form, the CDR3 reads TGTGCCAGCAGCTGGCCGGGAACAGATACGCAGTATTTT. The chain recombines TRBV5-4 with TRBJ2-3; D perhaps matches TRBD2 (5 bases). The germline V gene encodes CDR1 SGHNT and CDR2 YYREEE (reference sequence). This CDR3 comprises 13 residues. Trimming shortened V by 3 bases and J by 3 bases, and 8 bases separated the two germline ends.

This clone has just a few counts. The chain employs TRBV2 and TRBJ2-1, with D perhaps matching TRBD2 (5 bases). This CDR3 has 13 amino acids. The V gene lost 1 base and the J gene lost 12 bases, with 13 bases spanning the gap. From germline, CDR1 is SNHLY and CDR2 FYNNEI. Here the CDR3 reads CASSEVNTRWQFF. In DNA form, the CDR3 reads TGTGCCAGCAGTGAAGTAAATACTAGGTGGCAGTTCTTC.

This clone was observed a handful of times. CDR3: CASSPGEYGYTF. The DNA of the CDR3 is TGTGCCAGCAGCCCCGGGGAGTATGGCTACACCTTC. This chain links TRBV5-6 with TRBJ1-2; D ambiguous. CDR3 length equals 12 residues. Per germline, CDR1 SGHDT and CDR2 YYEEEE. V lost 4 bases and J 5 bases, leaving 9 bases between the germline ends.

The gene calls are TRBV6-6 and TRBJ2-1; tentatively, D is TRBD2 (5 bases). The CDR3 totals 14 residues. From germline, CDR1 is MNHNY and CDR2 SVGAGI (reference sequence). Trimming cost V 0 bases and J 4 bases, with 7 bases left between them. This CDR3 is CASSYSTGYNEQFF. CDR3 DNA: TGTGCCAGCAGTTACTCGACGGGGTACAATGAGCAGTTCTTC.

This chain's CDR3 is CASSPQPTGSNTGELFF. DNA for the CDR3: TGCGCCAGCAGCCCTCAACCAACAGGGTCGAACACCGGGGAGCTGTTTTTT. This chain uses TRBV5-1 with TRBJ2-2; D is perhaps TRBD1 (6 bases). The CDR3 consists of 17 residues. V was cut by 4 bases and J by 0 bases, with 16 bases left in between. Per germline, CDR1 SGHRS and CDR2 YFSETQ. Drawing the rest from reference TRBV5-1 and TRBJ2-2, the complete variable domain is KAGVTQTPRYLIKTRGQQVTLSCSPISGHRSVSWYQQTPGQGLQFLFEYFSETQRNKGNFPGRFSGRQFSNSRSEMNVSTLELGDSALYLCASSPQPTGSNTGELFFGEGSRLTVL.

This clone was observed a single time. The chain combines TRBV18 with TRBJ2-5; 8 bases line up with TRBD2. Germline V gives CDR1 KGHSH, CDR2 LQKENI. Losses at the gene ends were 2 bases for V and 4 bases for J; bases not matched to a gene: 6. This CDR3 spans 15 amino acids. Written as DNA, the CDR3 is TGTGCCAGCTCACCAACGCCCGCGGGAGGAGAGACCCAGTACTTC. Residues: CASSPTPAGGETQYF.

J is TRBJ2-6 and V is TRBV5-4, with 7 bases identical to TRBD2. V trimming: 4 bases; J trimming: 5 bases; junction bases outside the gene matches: 6. CDR1 and CDR2 from the germline V gene are SGHNT and YYREEE (reference sequence). This CDR3 is 15 amino acids long. The DNA of the CDR3 is TGTGCCAGCAGCGGGGGGGAAGTAAGGGCCAACGTCCTGACTTTC. Translated, it gives CASSGGEVRANVLTF.

The chain employs TRBV29-1 and TRBJ2-3, with 11 bases lining up with TRBD2. The CDR3 has 15 amino acids. J was trimmed by 4 bases and V by 7 bases; bases with no gene match: 10. The germline gives CDR1 SQVTM, CDR2 ANQGSEA. The CDR3, as DNA: TGCAGCGCGTTAACTAGCGGGAGTGCGGCAGATACGCAGTATTTT. Its protein is CSALTSGSAADTQYF.